Listed below are T cell receptor beta chains from one sample, sequenced in a study of blood T cell repertoires in COVID-19. This table comes from immunoSEQ multiplex PCR, and its TCRdb copy is limited to in-frame clones, with some not included. The repertoire holds approximately 83,000 clones, with about 75% as singletons. Sequencing was carried out using peripheral blood. The source is a woman older than 75 with acute or convalescent COVID-19. Both conserved end residues are part of each CDR3.

CDR3aa	v_gene	j_gene
CSASLRAGELFF	TRBV20-1	TRBJ2-2
CASSLGTGNTGELFF	TRBV19	TRBJ2-2
CASSWDRGLDEQFF	TRBV6-5	TRBJ2-1
CASSYWGGSDTEAFF	TRBV6-5	TRBJ1-1
CASRQGWPQHF	TRBV5-8	TRBJ1-5
CASSPTEEIEQFF	TRBV18	TRBJ2-1
CSAGTGGDSPLHF	TRBV29-1	TRBJ1-6
CASSPLAGGNTDTQYF	TRBV18	TRBJ2-3
CASLRGREVSYEQYF	TRBV2	TRBJ2-7
CASSVSGTGVQPQHF	TRBV2	TRBJ1-5
CASSFRRQGPAGYTF	TRBV5-1	TRBJ1-2
CASSPRTSGIYEQYF	TRBV11-2	TRBJ2-7
CASSIPQGRAEIGFF	TRBV19	TRBJ1-1
CASSLGLAGGHEYEQYF	TRBV7-2	TRBJ2-7
CASSSGQGGLGAFF	TRBV7-2	TRBJ1-1
CASSSLGQGESTEAFF	TRBV27	TRBJ1-1
CASSRSSGNLGETQYF	TRBV3-1/TRBV3-2	TRBJ2-5
CASSPRQGPSGNTIYF	TRBV18	TRBJ1-3
CASSYLRGAGNTIYF	TRBV11-2	TRBJ1-3
CASRLSGTNLHETQYF	TRBV27	TRBJ2-5
CASSQDQPASGRWNEQFF	TRBV4-1	TRBJ2-1
CASSAQGAGEPQHF	TRBV7-9	TRBJ1-5
CASSLATAYEQYF	TRBV7-2	TRBJ2-7
CASSALTGGGAIQYF	TRBV7-2	TRBJ2-4
CASSQDPGSYNEQFF	TRBV3-1/TRBV3-2	TRBJ2-1
CAISVTGTGLTDTQYF	TRBV10-3	TRBJ2-3
CASSFSGTGISPLHF	TRBV5-5	TRBJ1-6
CAIGQGDSPLHF	TRBV10-3	TRBJ1-6
CASSFPGSTEAFF	TRBV6-2/TRBV6-3	TRBJ1-1
CASTQGQGNQPQHF	TRBV6-6	TRBJ1-5
CASSENPHSGNTIYF	TRBV6-1	TRBJ1-3
CAIRGGLAGVDEQYF	TRBV10-3	TRBJ2-7
CASRQDEAYEQYF	TRBV5-6	TRBJ2-7
CAIAPTGTGGAGTQYF	TRBV19	TRBJ2-3
CASSYHPGGTDTEAFF	TRBV6-6	TRBJ1-1
CASSLRQGATGFF	TRBV12-3/TRBV12-4	TRBJ1-1
CASGLQETQYF	TRBV12-5	TRBJ2-5
CASSRDRRYEQYF	TRBV14	TRBJ2-7
CASGFKSQGEYTEAFF	TRBV12-5	TRBJ1-1
CASTPDRGDGYTF	TRBV28	TRBJ1-2